The TCR beta chain described here comes from a study of blood T cell repertoires in COVID-19. On the study more broadly: The samples span acute and convalescent COVID-19 from the United States, Italy and Spain. T cells, B-cell-depleted T cells, or PBMCs supplied cDNA or gDNA.

Trimming shortened V by 2 bases and J by 4 bases, and 15 bases separated the two germline ends. CDR3 length equals 16 residues. Germline lookup yields CDR1 MNHEY and CDR2 SVGAGI. Authors' processing steps: Reference gene primer amplification in the assay estimated nucleated cell counts. Method: immunoSEQ multiplex PCR; TCRdb's copy keeps in-frame clones and lacks some. The DNA gave D and trimming, while V, J and clone size come from that table. The table has 150,000 or so clones, approximately 91% seen once. The receptor was isolated from a man aged 50 to 59 with acute or convalescent COVID-19. This chain connects TRBV6-5 to TRBJ1-3, with D unresolved. Input material: peripheral blood. CDR3: CASSYEEHGLGNTIYF. The CDR3 bases are TGTGCCAGCAGTTACGAAGAACACGGACTCGGAAACACCATATATTTT.